The clone carrying this T cell receptor beta chain showed up just a few times. Its antigen remains unidentified. Carrying unique molecular identifiers, the cDNA also gained a universal primer site through template switching. TCRdb reprocessed the 5' RACE reads with MiXCR, giving one entry per CDR3 protein. The sample yields 300,000 to 400,000 distinct CDR3 sequences, 9% to 15% seen once. The sample originates from a study of identical twins. Findings of the study overall: Beta out-of-frame sequences showed weaker excess twin sharing. Partial confounding of zero-insertion analyses by invariant MAIT and iNKT cells was possible.

The same sample was also studied in work on yellow fever vaccine responses in identical twins. That publication notes: The authors reported partly convergent, partly personalized vaccine responses in identical twins.

This TCR came from a woman aged 18-29 years in good health. The sample consisted of CD8+ T cells sorted from blood.

In DNA form, the CDR3 reads TGTGCCAGCAGCTTACCAGGGACAGGGCGCGAGCAGTACGTC. Protein: CASSLPGTGREQYV. The chain links TRBV7-9 to TRBJ2-7; 9 bases are a match to TRBD1. Germline V gives CDR1 SEHNR, CDR2 FQNEAQ (reference sequence). The V and J ends lost 2 bases and 6 bases, in that order; junction bases with no gene match: 5. The CDR3 is made up of 14 amino acids.